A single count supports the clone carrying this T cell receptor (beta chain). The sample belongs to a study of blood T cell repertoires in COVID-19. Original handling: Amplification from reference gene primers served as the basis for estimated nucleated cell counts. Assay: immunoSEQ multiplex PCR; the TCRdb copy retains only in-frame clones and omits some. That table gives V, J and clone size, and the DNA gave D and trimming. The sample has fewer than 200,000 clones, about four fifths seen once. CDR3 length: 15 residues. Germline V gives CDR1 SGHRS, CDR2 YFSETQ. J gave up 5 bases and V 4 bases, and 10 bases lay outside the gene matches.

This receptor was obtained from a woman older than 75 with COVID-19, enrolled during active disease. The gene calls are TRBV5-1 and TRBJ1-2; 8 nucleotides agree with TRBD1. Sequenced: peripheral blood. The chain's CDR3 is CASSASGQVIYGYTF. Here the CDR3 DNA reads TGCGCCAGCAGCGCTTCGGGACAGGTTATTTATGGCTACACCTTC.